This T cell receptor (beta chain) was found in a study of shared clonotypes between healthy human individuals. Across the whole study: Donor composition was a couple of women and a few men, aged 18 to 49.

Notes on this clone: A single base separates this from a much larger clone, so it may be a read error. The sample contains more than one DNA sequence encoding this CDR3.

The CDR3 consists of 14 residues. V shed 5 bases, J shed 0 bases, and the junction held 1 base outside the gene matches. The V gene's germline CDR1 is SNHLY and CDR2 FYNNEI. Into CD45RA+ naive and CD45RA-negative memory subsets, the CD4+ cells were split. Deep was the level at which the assay was run. The assay was immunoSEQ multiplex PCR, and TCRdb's table has in-frame clones only and misses some. The data hold 900,000 to 1,200,000 clones, with about 84% observed a single time. This clonotype was obtained from a man between 18 and 29 years old in good health. Some clones in this sample may be carry-over from other donors' samples. Material: memory CD4+ T cells from PBMCs. As to subset: CD45RA-negative fraction. This chain connects TRBV2 to TRBJ1-5, with TRBD1 identical over 7 bases. In nucleotides, the CDR3 is TGTGCCAGCAGTAGACAGGGTAGCAATCAGCCCCAGCATTTT. It translates to CASSRQGSNQPQHF.